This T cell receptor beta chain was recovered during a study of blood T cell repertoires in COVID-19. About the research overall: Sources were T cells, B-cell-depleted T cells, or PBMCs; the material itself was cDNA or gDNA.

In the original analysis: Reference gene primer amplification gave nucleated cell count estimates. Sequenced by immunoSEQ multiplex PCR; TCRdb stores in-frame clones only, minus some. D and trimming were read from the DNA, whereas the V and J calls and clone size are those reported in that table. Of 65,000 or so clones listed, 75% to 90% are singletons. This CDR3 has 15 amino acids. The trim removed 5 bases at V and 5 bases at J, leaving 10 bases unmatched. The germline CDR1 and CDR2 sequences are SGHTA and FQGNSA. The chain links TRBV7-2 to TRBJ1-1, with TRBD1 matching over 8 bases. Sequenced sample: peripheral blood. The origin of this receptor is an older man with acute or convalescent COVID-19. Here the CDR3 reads CASSPGGRGLTEAFF. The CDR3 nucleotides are TGTGCCAGCAGCCCGGGCGGCAGGGGGCTAACTGAAGCTTTCTTT.